Listed here are 14 T cell receptor beta chains from one sample, sequenced in a study of cytomegalovirus exposure and HLA in healthy donors. The PCR made use of 60 Vbeta and 13 Jbeta primers. Profiling relied on immunoSEQ multiplex PCR, and the TCRdb table lists in-frame clones only, not all of them. The sample includes about 130,000 clones, approximately 80% seen only once; the top ten take 8.9%. Sequenced sample: PBMCs. All receptors derive from a man aged 25 to 40 in good health and CMV-seropositive.

Written as DNA, the CDR3 is TGTGCCAGCAGCCCGTTTCTGGGACAGTACAATGAGCAGTTCTTC. As protein: CASSPFLGQYNEQFF. The chain joins TRBV27 to TRBJ2-1, with 7 bases matching TRBD1. This CDR3 is 15 amino acids long. The trim removed 6 bases at V and 4 bases at J, leaving 9 bases unmatched. CDR1 and CDR2 (germline): MNHEY, SMNVEV (reference sequence).

This rearrangement joins TRBV7-7 to TRBJ2-7; the match to TRBD1 covers 8 bases. The V gene end was trimmed by 5 bases and the J gene end by 3 bases; junction bases not matched to a gene: 6. This CDR3 region has 14 residues. Germline lookup yields CDR1 SSHAT and CDR2 FNYEAQ (reference sequence). The CDR3 reads CASSQTTGDYEQYF. The DNA for the CDR3 is TGTGCCAGCAGCCAGACGACAGGGGACTACGAGCAGTACTTC. Filled out from reference TRBV7-7 and TRBJ2-7, the complete variable domain reads GAGVSQSPRYKVTKRGQDVTLRCDPISSHATLYWYQQALGQGPEFLTYFNYEAQPDKSGLPSDRFSAERPEGSISTLTIQRTEQRDSAMYRCASSQTTGDYEQYFGPGTRLTVT.

V is TRBV29-1 and J is TRBJ2-2; 13 bases agree with TRBD2. The CDR3 loop spans 15 amino acids. The ends lost 7 bases at V and 4 bases at J; junction bases unmatched: 6. Germline values: CDR1 SQVTM, CDR2 ANQGSEA. CDR3 sequence: CSAGLAGAFTGELFF. CDR3 DNA: TGCAGCGCCGGACTAGCGGGGGCCTTCACCGGGGAGCTGTTTTTT.

V gene TRBV9 combines with J gene TRBJ2-7; the D gene is possibly TRBD2 (5 bases). The CDR3 totals 15 residues. The germline gives CDR1 SGDLS, CDR2 YYNGEE. Trimming shortened V by 3 bases and J by 3 bases, and 16 bases separated the two germline ends. CDR3 DNA sequence: TGTGCCAGCAGCGCGGGGTCCGCCATATTCTACGAGCAGTACTTC. It codes for CASSAGSAIFYEQYF. The complete variable domain, with remaining parts taken from reference TRBV9 and TRBJ2-7, reads DSGVTQTPKHLITATGQRVTLRCSPRSGDLSVYWYQQSLDQGLQFLIQYYNGEERAKGNILERFSAQQFPDLHSELNLSSLELGDSALYFCASSAGSAIFYEQYFGPGTRLTVT.

This clone was counted only a few times. The chain combines TRBV27 with TRBJ2-2, with D unclear. CDR1 is MNHEY, CDR2 SMNVEV, per germline (reference sequence). The CDR3 spans 15 residues. Trimming shortened V by 4 bases and J by 0 bases, and 9 bases separated the two germline ends. CDR3 in amino acids: CASSYINANTGELFF. CDR3 bases: TGTGCCAGCAGTTACATTAATGCGAACACCGGGGAGCTGTTTTTT.

This clone was detected only a few times. The rearrangement uses TRBV7-9 and TRBJ2-3; D is perhaps TRBD2 (7 bases). Germline-derived CDR1 and CDR2 are SEHNR and FQNEAQ (reference sequence). The germline V and J ends were trimmed by 5 bases and 3 bases, with 18 bases remaining between them. The CDR3 is 16 amino acids. The CDR3 sequence: CASSQGGGALTDTQYF. Here the CDR3 DNA reads TGTGCCAGCAGCCAAGGTGGGGGGGCCTTGACAGATACGCAGTATTTT.

V and J are TRBV7-2 and TRBJ2-5; 7 positions match TRBD1. This CDR3 is built from 14 residues. The germline V gene has CDR1 SGHTA and CDR2 FQGNSA. With 4 bases clipped from V and 5 bases from J, the junction kept 7 bases outside the gene matches. The CDR3 sequence: CASSSGTGDETQYF. In DNA form, the CDR3 reads TGTGCCAGCAGCTCCGGCACAGGGGACGAGACCCAGTACTTC.

The table lists this clone with a count of one. The chain is built from TRBV9 and TRBJ1-2; no firm D call. This CDR3 is built from 14 residues. CDR1 and CDR2 (germline): SGDLS, YYNGEE. V was shortened by 0 bases and J by 4 bases, with 10 bases between the two germline ends. The CDR3: CASSVGVGVYGYTF. The CDR3 region has the DNA TGTGCCAGCAGCGTAGGCGTGGGAGTCTATGGCTACACCTTC.

The CDR3 DNA reads TGTGCCAGCAGTTCTAGACAGGGCCGTTACGAGCAGTACTTC. Its protein product is CASSSRQGRYEQYF. The rearrangement uses TRBV13 and TRBJ2-7; 7 bases are a match to TRBD1. The CDR3 sequence is 14 residues long. The junction had 9 bases not matched to a gene; V was cut back by 6 bases and J by 4 bases. The germline V gene encodes CDR1 PRHDT and CDR2 FYEKMQ (reference sequence).

The V and J genes are TRBV4-1 and TRBJ2-5; 9 positions agree with TRBD1. The end of the DNA fits TRBJ2-7 better, so the J call may be wrong. Looked up from germline, CDR1 is MGHRA and CDR2 is YSYEKL. The CDR3 spans 15 residues. The CDR3 coding sequence is TGCGCCAGCAGCCAAGAAGGGACAGGGACCTACGAGCAGTACTTC. It is translated as CASSQEGTGTYEQYF.

On this clone: The junction and the germline gene differ at one end; a read error may be behind it. The CDR3 DNA reads as TGTGCCAGCAGCCAAGTAGCGGGGGGGCCTTACTACACAGATATGCAGTATTTT. This codes for CASSQVAGGPYYTDMQYF. The V and J genes are TRBV14 and TRBJ2-3; 11 bases fit TRBD2. The CDR3 is 18 residues long. Per germline, CDR1 SGHDN and CDR2 FVKESK.

This clone was recorded only once. CDR3 in DNA: TGCGCCAGCAGCTTTAATATGCGGACTGAAGCTTTCTTT. It codes for CASSFNMRTEAFF. The chain is built from TRBV5-1 and TRBJ1-1; D uncertain. Trimming cost V 2 bases and J 5 bases, with 10 bases left between them. This CDR3 spans 13 amino acids. In germline, CDR1 is SGHRS, CDR2 YFSETQ.

The CDR3: CASSLGQGVDEKLFF. DNA of the CDR3: TGTGCCAGCAGCCTAGGACAAGGAGTCGACGAAAAACTGTTTTTT. The chain employs TRBV6-6 and TRBJ1-4; possibly TRBD1 for D (5 bases). V was cut by 6 bases and J by 8 bases, with 19 bases left in between. The CDR3 length is 15 residues. Germline V gene data show CDR1 as MNHNY and CDR2 as SVGAGI (reference sequence).

V usage is TRBV18 and J usage is TRBJ1-3; possibly TRBD1 for D (6 bases). The germline V gene encodes CDR1 KGHSH and CDR2 LQKENI. This CDR3 region has 16 residues. Trimming shortened V by 2 bases and J by 4 bases, and 15 bases separated the two germline ends. The CDR3 coding sequence is TGTGCCAGCTCACCAAAGGACAGACTGCCCGGAAACACCATATATTTT. Translated, it gives CASSPKDRLPGNTIYF.